The rows below give T cell receptor beta chains drawn from one sample of a study of response to subunit inactivated influenza vaccine. One entry per CDR3 protein, called by TCRdb with MiXCR from the RT-PCR reads. The sample contains some 640,000 distinct CDR3 sequences, approximately 15% of which appear only once. The input for sequencing was PBMCs from blood, taken roughly 2 weeks before vaccination. The receptors were gathered from a man between 50 and 59 years old who received an inactivated influenza vaccine. CDR3s include the opening cysteine and the closing phenylalanine or tryptophan. D genes are given only for firm matches. Clone size is given for some rows only: seen once, a few or many times, or a class if the clone is expanded.

j_call | clone_size | d_call | v_call | cdr3_aa | cdr3_nt
TRBJ2-4 | few | TRBD2 | TRBV6-2/TRBV6-3 | CASRRLAGGMGKNIQYF | TGTGCCAGCAGGCGACTAGCGGGAGGAATGGGCAAAAACATTCAGTACTTC
TRBJ2-7 | - | - | TRBV4-3 | CASSQDWAPEARYEQYF | TGCGCCAGCAGCCAAGACTGGGCACCAGAAGCGCGGTACGAGCAGTACTTC
TRBJ1-5 | - | - | TRBV28 | CASSYVPGFNQPQHF | TGTGCCAGCAGCTATGTCCCGGGGTTCAATCAGCCCCAGCATTTT
TRBJ1-1 | - | - | TRBV11-2 | CASSRLGEAFF | TGTGCCAGCAGCCGGCTTGGGGAAGCTTTCTTT
TRBJ2-3 | few | TRBD2 | TRBV25-1 | CASSGPGLAGGNTQYF | TGTGCCAGCAGTGGACCGGGACTAGCGGGGGGTAATACGCAGTATTTT
TRBJ2-3 | few | TRBD2 | TRBV5-1 | CASSFGTSGGPDTQYF | TGCGCCAGCAGCTTCGGGACTAGCGGGGGACCAGATACGCAGTATTTT
TRBJ1-6 | few | TRBD1 | TRBV30 | CAWGGQGRSPLHF | TGTGCCTGGGGAGGACAGGGACGATCACCCCTCCACTTT
TRBJ2-1 | few | TRBD1 | TRBV3-1 | CASSHFLGQGKSYEQFF | TGTGCCAGCAGCCATTTCCTGGGACAGGGAAAAAGTTATGAGCAGTTCTTC
TRBJ1-5 | - | TRBD1 | TRBV7-2 | CASSLAQGLVDQPQHF | TGTGCCAGCAGCTTAGCACAGGGGTTGGTCGATCAGCCCCAGCATTTT
TRBJ2-4 | many | - | TRBV2 | CASSEAKNIQYF | TGTGCCAGCAGTGAAGCGAAAAACATTCAGTACTTC
TRBJ1-1 | many | TRBD1 | TRBV10-3 | CAISGTGTTEAFF | TGTGCCATCAGTGGGACAGGGACCACTGAAGCTTTCTTT
TRBJ1-1 | - | - | TRBV7-6 | CASSLDKNTEAFF | TGTGCCAGCAGCTTAGACAAGAACACTGAAGCTTTCTTT
TRBJ1-2 | - | TRBD1 | TRBV27 | CASSFSGQKSPRAGYTF | TGTGCCAGCAGTTTTTCGGGACAGAAAAGCCCCCGGGCTGGCTACACCTTC
TRBJ2-1 | few | - | TRBV12-3/TRBV12-4 | CASSYTGNRVLNEQFF | TGTGCCAGCAGTTACACCGGGAACAGGGTGTTAAATGAGCAGTTCTTC
TRBJ2-5 | - | TRBD1 | TRBV5-1 | CASSYFDRAETQYF | TGCGCCAGCAGCTATTTCGACAGGGCGGAGACCCAGTACTTC
TRBJ2-7 | - | - | TRBV5-1 | CASREDQTYEQYF | TGCGCCAGCAGAGAGGACCAGACCTACGAGCAGTACTTC
TRBJ2-5 | few | - | TRBV13 | CASSSDGSQETQYF | TGTGCCAGCAGCTCGGACGGAAGCCAAGAGACCCAGTACTTC
TRBJ1-5 | - | - | TRBV12-3/TRBV12-4 | CASSGVRNQPQHF | TGTGCCAGCAGTGGGGTTCGCAATCAGCCCCAGCATTTT
TRBJ2-3 | few | - | TRBV4-3 | CASSQDIASADTQYF | TGCGCCAGCAGCCAAGATATAGCGTCGGCAGATACGCAGTATTTT
TRBJ2-3 | - | TRBD2 | TRBV4-2 | CASSQDGGGGEYTQYF | TGTGCCAGCAGCCAAGACGGGGGCGGGGGGGAATATACGCAGTATTTT
TRBJ2-3 | - | - | TRBV6-1 | CASSEARLPRFFSTQYF | TGTGCCAGCAGTGAAGCTAGACTCCCTCGGTTTTTTAGTACGCAGTATTTT
TRBJ2-5 | - | - | TRBV6-1 | CASNFWGETQYF | TGTGCCAGCAACTTCTGGGGGGAGACCCAGTACTTC
TRBJ2-7 | - | TRBD2 | TRBV7-2 | CASSLGGLAGYEQYF | TGTGCCAGCAGCTTAGGAGGCTTAGCGGGTTACGAGCAGTACTTC
TRBJ1-5 | - | TRBD1 | TRBV6-1 | CASSQGERANQPQHF | TGTGCCAGCAGTCAGGGGGAGAGGGCTAATCAGCCCCAGCATTTT
TRBJ2-1 | - | - | TRBV28 | CASSFVHPASGPQRNEQFF | TGTGCCAGCAGTTTTGTTCACCCCGCCTCGGGACCCCAAAGAAATGAGCAGTTCTTC
TRBJ2-3 | few | TRBD1 | TRBV5-4 | CASSAGQGVSLTDTQYF | TGTGCCAGCAGCGCCGGACAGGGGGTTTCTCTCACAGATACGCAGTATTTT
TRBJ2-3 | - | - | TRBV2 | CASSSPQGDTQYF | TGTGCCAGCAGTTCACCACAGGGAGATACGCAGTATTTT
TRBJ2-1 | - | - | TRBV12-3/TRBV12-4 | CASSFGATGSYNEQFF | TGTGCCAGCAGTTTTGGGGCCACAGGCTCCTACAATGAGCAGTTCTTC
TRBJ2-7 | few | - | TRBV11-2 | CASSLGPGGTSHTAYEQYF | TGTGCCAGCAGCTTAGGACCGGGTGGGACCTCTCACACTGCCTACGAGCAGTACTTC
TRBJ1-5 | few | - | TRBV4-2 | CASSQAINQPQHF | TGTGCCAGCAGCCAAGCCATAAATCAGCCCCAGCATTTT
TRBJ2-7 | - | - | TRBV4-3 | CASSQDLFFDEQYF | TGCGCCAGCAGCCAAGATCTATTTTTCGACGAGCAGTACTTC
TRBJ2-5 | - | - | TRBV29-1 | CSVGPGTPETQYF | TGCAGCGTAGGTCCCGGCACCCCGGAGACCCAGTACTTC
TRBJ1-6 | few | - | TRBV5-1 | CASSPGQLSSPLHF | TGCGCCAGCAGCCCCGGACAGCTAAGCTCACCCCTCCACTTT
TRBJ2-2 | - | - | TRBV2 | CASSARLGQVNTGELFF | TGTGCCAGCAGTGCGAGATTAGGCCAGGTGAACACCGGGGAGCTGTTTTTT
TRBJ2-2 | few | - | TRBV7-2 | CASSLALGITGELFF | TGTGCCAGCAGCTTAGCGCTTGGGATCACCGGGGAGCTGTTTTTT
TRBJ2-7 | many | - | TRBV3-1 | CASSQDGSPSYEQYF | TGTGCCAGCAGCCAAGACGGATCCCCCTCCTACGAGCAGTACTTC
TRBJ2-7 | - | - | TRBV9 | CASSVEETREQYF | TGTGCCAGCAGCGTAGAGGAGACAAGGGAGCAGTACTTC
TRBJ2-5 | few | - | TRBV24-1 | CATSDDFGETQYF | TGTGCCACCAGTGACGACTTCGGAGAGACCCAGTACTTC
TRBJ2-3 | many | TRBD1 | TRBV29-1 | CSVEDLRDRATDTQYF | TGCAGCGTTGAAGATCTGCGGGACAGGGCCACAGATACGCAGTATTTT
TRBJ2-7 | - | - | TRBV11-2 | CASSRNRVEQYF | TGTGCCAGCAGCCGGAACAGGGTTGAGCAGTACTTC
TRBJ1-2 | - | - | TRBV3-1 | CASSQDHLGRVRGYTF | TGTGCCAGCAGCCAAGATCATCTCGGCCGCGTGAGGGGCTACACCTTC
TRBJ2-5 | - | - | TRBV20-1 | CSASGSPGEETQYF | TGCAGTGCTTCCGGATCGCCAGGAGAAGAGACCCAGTACTTC
TRBJ2-7 | - | - | TRBV7-3 | CASSRSGGRTNEQYF | TGTGCCAGCAGCCGCTCGGGTGGGAGGACGAACGAGCAGTACTTC
TRBJ2-7 | few | TRBD2 | TRBV28 | CASSLFQEGGSKYEQYF | TGTGCCAGCAGTTTATTCCAGGAGGGCGGGAGTAAGTACGAGCAGTACTTC
TRBJ1-1 | many | - | TRBV30 | CAWSVRDKNTEAFF | TGTGCCTGGAGTGTCCGGGACAAAAACACTGAAGCTTTCTTT
TRBJ2-1 | few | TRBD2 | TRBV4-2 | CASSQRGDYNEQFF | TGTGCCAGCAGCCAGCGGGGGGATTACAATGAGCAGTTCTTC
TRBJ2-7 | - | - | TRBV6-2/TRBV6-3 | CASKSWYEQYF | TGTGCCAGCAAGAGTTGGTACGAGCAGTACTTC
TRBJ2-4 | few | - | TRBV5-5 | CASSVEDIQYF | TGTGCCAGCAGCGTCGAAGACATTCAGTACTTC
TRBJ2-1 | - | - | TRBV6-2/TRBV6-3 | CASSYLTGAGRQYNEQFF | TGTGCCAGCAGTTACCTCACGGGTGCGGGGAGGCAATACAATGAGCAGTTCTTC
TRBJ2-4 | few | - | TRBV4-1 | CASSQEGGYKNIQYF | TGCGCCAGCAGCCAAGAAGGGGGGTACAAAAACATTCAGTACTTC
TRBJ1-4 | few | - | TRBV4-2 | CASSQDSGQNEKLFF | TGTGCCAGCAGCCAAGATAGTGGACAGAATGAAAAACTGTTTTTT
TRBJ1-4 | few | - | TRBV7-2 | CASSSSGINEKLFF | TGTGCCAGCAGCTCTTCGGGGATCAATGAAAAACTGTTTTTT
TRBJ2-1 | - | TRBD1 | TRBV7-2 | CASSATGGAHHEQFF | TGTGCCAGCAGCGCCACAGGGGGAGCCCACCATGAGCAGTTCTTC
TRBJ2-5 | few | - | TRBV4-2 | CASSQDPESETQYF | TGTGCCAGCAGCCAAGACCCAGAGTCGGAGACCCAGTACTTC
TRBJ2-3 | few | TRBD1 | TRBV28 | CASSLYPTGTSTDTQYF | TGTGCCAGCAGTTTATATCCGACAGGGACGAGCACAGATACGCAGTATTTT